The 14 T cell receptor beta chains below were found in one sample sequenced in a study of human T cells and chemical hapten exposure. TCRdb re-called the RACE reads with MiXCR, one entry per CDR3 protein. The sample carries roughly 260,000 distinct CDR3 sequences, 7.5% to 9% recorded once. Regarding time point: pre-sensitization, week 0. Treatment indicated: therapeutic diphenylcyclopropenone sensitization with weekly scalp DPC. The source material was whole blood, sampled in connection with sensitization to the hapten diphenylcyclopropenone (DPC). The source of these receptors is a woman aged 40 to 50 with alopecia areata. Some clones in this sample may be carry-over from other donors' samples.

This clonotype was detected only a few times. The genes are TRBV6-6 and TRBJ2-1, with 10 bases identical to TRBD2. The CDR3 covers 12 residues. Germline values: CDR1 MNHNY, CDR2 SVGAGI (reference sequence). V lost 6 bases, J lost 14 bases, and 7 bases stayed unmatched. CDR3 residues: CASSNAGTSEFF. The DNA for the CDR3 is TGTGCCAGCAGCAACGCCGGGACTAGCGAGTTCTTC.

The rearrangement links TRBV5-1 to TRBJ2-7; 9 nucleotides agree with TRBD2. V trimming: 9 bases; J trimming: 5 bases; junction bases outside the gene matches: 12. Germline V CDR1 and CDR2: SGHRS, YFSETQ. The CDR3 totals 14 residues. The CDR3 is CATRREGGRDEQYF. The CDR3 DNA sequence: TGCGCCACCAGAAGGGAAGGCGGGAGGGACGAGCAGTACTTC.

This clonotype was detected many times. The chain couples TRBV28 to TRBJ2-5; TRBD1 agrees at 9 bases. The length of the CDR3 is 14 residues. V lost 6 bases and J lost 2; bases outside the gene matches: 4. Germline V lookup: CDR1 MDHEN, CDR2 SYDVKM. The CDR3 DNA sequence: TGTGCCAGCAGAGGACAGGGGTCTCAAGAGACCCAGTACTTC. This gives the protein CASRGQGSQETQYF.

This clonotype was found a few times. The chain couples TRBV12-3 or TRBV12-4 to TRBJ2-3, with D unresolved. V was clipped by 8 bases and J by 4 bases, with 4 bases between them. This CDR3 contains 10 residues. The CDR3 DNA is TGTGCCAGCGGACCAGATACGCAGTATTTT. This sequence encodes CASGPDTQYF.

V gene TRBV6-2 or TRBV6-3 combines with J gene TRBJ1-1; weak D call: TRBD1 (6 bases). Germline CDR1 reads MNHEY; CDR2 reads SVGEGT. The CDR3 consists of 16 residues. Trimming shortened V by 7 bases and J by 3 bases, and 21 bases separated the two germline ends. The CDR3 spells CASTTAGGLIYTEAFF. Written as DNA, the CDR3 is TGTGCCAGCACTACCGCGGGGGGGCTTATTTACACTGAAGCTTTCTTT.

The chain joins TRBV18 to TRBJ2-1; 7 bases map to TRBD2. Germline V gives CDR1 KGHSH, CDR2 LQKENI. This CDR3 comprises 15 residues. The J segment lost 6 bases and the V segment lost 3 bases, leaving 8 bases of the junction unmatched. In DNA form, the CDR3 reads TGTGCCAGCTCACCGGGGAGCGGGGCTTTCAATGAGCAGTTCTTC. Protein sequence: CASSPGSGAFNEQFF.

This clonotype showed up just a few times. DNA for the CDR3: TGTGCCAGCAGTGCCCCCCACCTAGCGGGGGAGCAGTACTTC. Encoded protein: CASSAPHLAGEQYF. The chain links TRBV27 to TRBJ2-7, with 9 bases identical to TRBD2. Germline V lookup: CDR1 MNHEY, CDR2 SMNVEV (reference sequence). The CDR3 runs to 14 residues. The trim removed 5 bases at V and 7 bases at J, leaving 9 bases unmatched.

In regard to this clonotype: This may arise from a read error, as a much more abundant clone is one base away. The V call is TRBV28, the J call TRBJ2-5, with 9 bases fitting TRBD1. After removal of 6 bases from V and 4 bases from J, the junction contained 12 bases not matched to a gene. The germline V gene encodes CDR1 MDHEN and CDR2 SYDVKM. This CDR3 has 16 residues. Written as DNA, the CDR3 is TGTGCCAGCAGGTCCGCCGGGACAGGGACTGGAGAGACCCAGTACTTC. This gives the protein CASRSAGTGTGETQYF.

Many counts were recorded for this clonotype. V gene TRBV28 combines with J gene TRBJ2-5, with 10 bases lining up with TRBD1. The CDR3 runs 15 residues. In germline, CDR1 is MDHEN, CDR2 SYDVKM. Unmatched junction bases numbered 5, after V lost 6 bases and J lost 1 base. The DNA of the CDR3 is TGTGCCAGCAGCCTGACAGGGGGCATCCAAGAGACCCAGTACTTC. Protein: CASSLTGGIQETQYF.

This clonotype was counted ten times or more. The rearrangement links TRBV28 to TRBJ2-1; D is unclear. CDR1 MDHEN and CDR2 SYDVKM come from the germline V gene. The CDR3 length is 14 residues. Trimming stripped 5 bases from V and 0 bases from J, with 8 bases between. The CDR3 DNA sequence: TGTGCCAGCAGTGTCACCCGCTCCTACAATGAGCAGTTCTTC. Amino acid sequence: CASSVTRSYNEQFF.

The V and J genes are TRBV29-1 and TRBJ2-5; 8 bases map to TRBD2. With 5 bases clipped from V and 2 bases from J, the junction kept 10 bases outside the gene matches. The germline gives CDR1 SQVTM, CDR2 ANQGSEA. CDR3 length: 15 residues. The CDR3 spells CSVPPGGAGQETQYF. The CDR3, as DNA: TGCAGCGTTCCACCGGGGGGGGCTGGTCAAGAGACCCAGTACTTC. Combining the CDR3 with reference TRBV29-1 and TRBJ2-5 gives the whole variable domain SAVISQKPSRDICQRGTSLTIQCQVDSQVTMMFWYRQQPGQSLTLIATANQGSEATYESGFVIDKFPISRPNLTFSTLTVSNMSPEDSSIYLCSVPPGGAGQETQYFGPGTRLLVL.

The rearrangement links TRBV12-3 or TRBV12-4 to TRBJ1-3, with 9 positions matching TRBD1. Germline trimming cut 4 bases from V and 6 bases from J; bases unmatched to any gene: 7. The CDR3 loop spans 15 amino acids. The CDR3 DNA reads as TGTGCCAGCAGTTCAAACAGGGGGCGAGCAAACACCATATATTTT. Amino acids: CASSSNRGRANTIYF.

Only a few counts were recorded for this clonotype. The genes are TRBV6-6 and TRBJ2-4; 8 bases map to TRBD1. The CDR3 length is 16 residues. Germline V gene lookup returns CDR1 MNHNY and CDR2 SVGAGI (reference sequence). V was clipped by 6 bases and J by 0 bases; unmatched bases: 7. The CDR3 reads CASSPQGALAKNIQYF. CDR3 in DNA: TGTGCCAGCAGCCCTCAGGGGGCCCTAGCCAAAAACATTCAGTACTTC.

This clonotype was seen a handful of times. The chain has TRBV5-1 and TRBJ2-1; D perhaps matches TRBD1 (6 bases). Germline V gene sequence: CDR1 SGHRS, CDR2 YFSETQ. The CDR3 is made up of 15 amino acids. V was clipped by 0 bases and J by 4 bases, with 11 bases between them. In DNA form, the CDR3 reads TGCGCCAGCAGCTTGGGGGGTACAGGGTACAATGAGCAGTTCTTC. Its translation: CASSLGGTGYNEQFF.